Each of the 8 T cell receptor beta chains below was sequenced from the same sample in a study of CD8+CD57+ T cells in acquired aplastic anemia. The template used for profiling TCR beta VDJ and CDR3 was genomic DNA. TCRdb recomputed calls from the reads with MiXCR, one row per CDR3 protein. The table has some 170,000 distinct CDR3 sequences, around 63% seen once. CD8+CD57+ cell expansion had been shown by flow cytometry in patients chosen for sequencing. Sequencing was done on a sample of sorted CD4+, CD8+, or CD8+CD57+ T cells (not recorded which) from PBMCs. All receptors come from a human donor with aplastic anemia.

This chain uses TRBV10-3 with TRBJ2-7; the D gene is possibly TRBD2 (6 bases). The CDR3 contains 15 residues. The germline V gene has CDR1 ENHRY and CDR2 SYGVKD. Deletions cut 2 bases from V and 4 bases from J, with 15 bases between. CDR3 in amino acids: CAISEGSGAFYEQYF. Written as DNA, the CDR3 is TGTGCCATCAGTGAGGGTTCGGGAGCATTTTACGAGCAGTACTTC.

This clonotype was detected ten times or more. This chain links TRBV25-1 with TRBJ2-7; no clear D gene. The germline gives CDR1 MGHDK, CDR2 SYGVNS. CDR3 length: 16 amino acids. Trimming removed 3 bases from V and 0 bases from J, with 15 bases in between. The CDR3 loop reads CASSDISRQDSYEQYF. In DNA form, the CDR3 reads TGTGCCAGCAGTGATATCTCTCGGCAGGACTCCTACGAGCAGTACTTC.

There are many counts of this clonotype. The chain links TRBV19 to TRBJ2-7, with 9 nucleotides matching TRBD1. V was pared by 7 bases and J by 7 bases, with 11 bases of the junction left unmatched. Germline values: CDR1 LNHDA, CDR2 SQIVND (reference sequence). This CDR3 contains 14 residues. This chain's CDR3 is CASNPGQGLREQYF. CDR3 nucleotide sequence: TGTGCCAGTAACCCGGGACAGGGTCTGAGAGAGCAGTACTTC. The full variable domain, in which reference TRBV19 and TRBJ2-7 provide the parts outside the CDR3, is DGGITQSPKYLFRKEGQNVTLSCEQNLNHDAMYWYRQDPGQGLRLIYYSQIVNDFQKGDIAEGYSVSREKKESFPLTVTSAQKNPTAFYLCASNPGQGLREQYFGPGTRLTVT.

This clonotype was detected a few times. The gene calls are TRBV7-6 and TRBJ1-1; tentative D call: TRBD1 (6 bases). Trimming shortened V by 2 bases and J by 1 base, and 8 bases separated the two germline ends. The CDR3 has 14 amino acids. Germline V gene lookup returns CDR1 SGHVS and CDR2 FNYEAQ. CDR3: CASSLTGWNTEAFF. The CDR3 bases are TGTGCCAGCAGCTTAACAGGGTGGAACACTGAAGCTTTCTTT.

This clonotype was found a few times. The chain recombines TRBV24-1 with TRBJ2-2; 9 nucleotides match TRBD1. The V and J ends lost 4 bases and 6 bases, in that order; junction bases with no gene match: 14. Looked up from germline, CDR1 is KGHDR and CDR2 is SFDVKD. This CDR3 contains 18 residues. In DNA, the CDR3 is TGTGCCACCAGTGAGTCCTTACCGGGACAGGGATTAGCCGGGGAGCTGTTTTTT. It is translated as CATSESLPGQGLAGELFF.

V gene TRBV4-1 combines with J gene TRBJ2-1, with D possibly being TRBD2 (5 bases). This CDR3 is 13 amino acids long. V was cut by 0 bases and J by 9 bases, with 9 bases left in between. CDR1 is MGHRA and CDR2 is YSYEKL in the germline V gene. The chain's CDR3 is CASSQDQRSEQFF. Written as DNA, the CDR3 is TGCGCCAGCAGCCAAGATCAGCGGAGTGAGCAGTTCTTC.

The chain uses TRBV5-6 and TRBJ2-2; D call uncertain. This CDR3 has 14 amino acids. Between the trimmed V and J ends, which lost 4 bases and 0 bases, there was a span of 7 bases. Germline assignment: CDR1 SGHDT and CDR2 YYEEEE. The CDR3: CASSPEPNTGELFF. CDR3 in DNA: TGTGCCAGCAGCCCCGAACCGAACACCGGGGAGCTGTTTTTT.

This clonotype was counted many times. The genes are TRBV6-5 and TRBJ1-1; tentative D call: TRBD1 (6 bases). The CDR3 consists of 15 residues. Trimming stripped 2 bases from V and 1 base from J, with 11 bases between. Germline V gives CDR1 MNHEY, CDR2 SVGAGI. Written as DNA, the CDR3 is TGTGCCAGCAGTTACGATCGGGGGGCGAACACTGAAGCTTTCTTT. It yields the protein CASSYDRGANTEAFF.